This TCR beta chain was recorded in a study of blood T cell repertoires in COVID-19. The wider study: Acute and convalescent COVID-19 samples came from the United States, Italy and Spain. T cells, B-cell-depleted T cells, or PBMCs supplied cDNA or gDNA.

This CDR3 comprises 15 residues. The junction had 8 bases not matched to a gene; V was cut back by 5 bases and J by 4 bases. Germline loops: CDR1 MNHEY, CDR2 SMNVEV (reference sequence). Original methodology: Nucleated cell counts were estimated from reference gene primer amplification. Libraries were prepared by immunoSEQ multiplex PCR; TCRdb keeps only in-frame clonotypes and omits some of them. The V and J calls and clone size were taken over from that table, and D and trimming were inferred from the DNA. The table lists about 140,000 clones, approximately 80% of them singletons. Sequencing was performed on peripheral blood. This clonotype was obtained from a man aged 50 or older with acute or convalescent COVID-19. This chain connects TRBV27 to TRBJ1-5, with TRBD1 matching over 7 bases. For the CDR3, the DNA is TGTGCCAGCAGTACTGCGCCAGGGGGGAATCAGCCCCAGCATTTT. It translates to CASSTAPGGNQPQHF.